This is a list of T cell receptor beta chains from one sample in a study of T-cell memory formation after mild COVID-19. TCRdb reprocessed the 5' RACE reads via MiXCR and lists one record per CDR3 protein. The sample lists roughly 170,000 distinct CDR3 sequences, 15% to 20% occurring once. Sequenced material: PBMCs or a T cell subset sorted from them (not recorded which). All receptors derive from a young man who had mild COVID-19 (a few samples of this study predate the infection). Cell type and time point are not known. Both conserved end residues are part of each CDR3. D genes are given only for firm matches. Size is omitted from some rows. Given values are once, few, many or a class for expanded clones.

few,TRBJ1-3,.,TRBV12-3/TRBV12-4,CASSLRGARGNTIYF,TGTGCCAGCAGTTTACGTGGGGCACGGGGAAACACCATATATTTT
few,TRBJ2-3,TRBD1,TRBV5-1,CASSANRGQDTQYF,TGCGCCAGCAGCGCAAACAGGGGGCAAGATACGCAGTATTTT
few,TRBJ2-1,.,TRBV7-3,CASSLTFGDEQFF,TGTGCCAGCAGCTTAACGTTCGGGGATGAGCAGTTCTTC
few,TRBJ1-5,.,TRBV5-5,CASSSLAGGTNQPQHF,TGTGCCAGCAGCTCCCTGGCGGGGGGGACTAATCAGCCCCAGCATTTT
.,TRBJ2-5,.,TRBV28,CASSSIPRTVQYF,TGTGCCAGCAGCTCAATTCCGCGGACAGTCCAGTACTTC
.,TRBJ1-5,.,TRBV27,CASSATRGQPQHF,TGTGCCAGCAGTGCAACGAGGGGTCAGCCCCAGCATTTT
few,TRBJ2-1,.,TRBV28,CASSFRGNNEQFF,TGTGCCAGCAGTTTTCGAGGGAACAATGAGCAGTTCTTC
.,TRBJ2-7,.,TRBV14,CASSQDVQTYEQYF,TGTGCCAGCAGCCAAGACGTACAGACCTACGAGCAGTACTTC
few,TRBJ1-2,.,TRBV12-3/TRBV12-4,CASILYGYTF,TGTGCCAGCATCCTCTATGGCTACACCTTC
once,TRBJ1-6,TRBD1,TRBV2,CASSGQDSSPLHF,TGTGCCAGCAGCGGACAGGACTCTTCACCCCTCCACTTT
few,TRBJ1-1,.,TRBV28,CASTSRNTEAFF,TGTGCCAGCACCTCCCGGAACACTGAAGCTTTCTTT
.,TRBJ2-7,TRBD1,TRBV15,CATSRDLGTGSYEQYF,TGTGCCACCAGCAGAGATTTAGGGACAGGATCTTACGAGCAGTACTTC
.,TRBJ1-6,.,TRBV9,CASSASASGLSPLHF,TGTGCCAGCAGCGCATCCGCTTCGGGCCTCTCACCCCTCCACTTT
.,TRBJ2-5,.,TRBV7-2,CASSTRPAWLETQYF,TGTGCCAGCAGCACCCGACCTGCCTGGCTGGAGACCCAGTACTTC
few,TRBJ2-3,.,TRBV3-1,CASSQSGSDTQYF,TGTGCCAGCAGCCAATCGGGGTCAGATACGCAGTATTTT
few,TRBJ1-2,.,TRBV5-1,CASSLEEPPGADYTF,TGCGCCAGCAGCTTAGAAGAACCTCCAGGGGCCGACTACACCTTC
.,TRBJ2-3,TRBD1,TRBV6-5,CASSSGTVSDTQYF,TGTGCCAGCAGTTCAGGGACAGTTTCAGATACGCAGTATTTT
.,TRBJ2-3,TRBD1,TRBV20-1,CSAMDRGTQYF,TGCAGTGCTATGGACAGGGGTACGCAGTATTTT
.,TRBJ2-3,TRBD1,TRBV10-3,CAIRTDRDTDTQYF,TGTGCCATCAGAACCGACAGGGACACAGATACGCAGTATTTT
.,TRBJ1-3,TRBD1,TRBV15,CATSTDRVPGNTIYF,TGTGCCACCAGCACTGACAGGGTTCCCGGAAACACCATATATTTT
.,TRBJ1-2,.,TRBV6-2/TRBV6-3,CASGIHGGHGYTF,TGTGCCAGCGGAATCCACGGGGGGCATGGCTACACCTTC
many,TRBJ2-7,.,TRBV6-5,CASRPGRPYEQYF,TGTGCCAGCAGACCCGGACGGCCGTACGAGCAGTACTTC
.,TRBJ1-5,.,TRBV2,CASRTDSYQGPQHF,TGTGCCAGCAGGACAGACAGTTACCAAGGGCCCCAGCATTTT
few,TRBJ1-6,TRBD1,TRBV5-1,CASSFSYRQGANSPLHF,TGCGCCAGCAGCTTCTCCTACCGACAGGGGGCGAATTCACCCCTCCACTTT
.,TRBJ2-5,.,TRBV6-5,CASTLGPRHRKYQETQYF,TGTGCCAGCACCCTAGGGCCCAGACACAGAAAGTACCAAGAGACCCAGTACTTC
.,TRBJ1-2,.,TRBV6-2/TRBV6-3,CASTPIDIYGYTF,TGTGCCAGCACCCCGATAGATATCTATGGCTACACCTTC
many,TRBJ2-1,TRBD2,TRBV5-1,CASSPGGNEQFF,TGCGCCAGCAGTCCGGGGGGTAATGAGCAGTTCTTC
few,TRBJ2-5,.,TRBV5-1,CASSANPPKAETQYF,TGCGCCAGCAGCGCGAATCCTCCCAAGGCGGAGACCCAGTACTTC
few,TRBJ1-2,.,TRBV11-2,CASSGNLANYGYTF,TGTGCCAGCAGCGGCAACTTGGCTAACTATGGCTACACCTTC
few,TRBJ1-2,TRBD1,TRBV29-1,CSATGYWHGYTF,TGCAGCGCGACAGGGTATTGGCATGGCTACACCTTC
few,TRBJ2-3,TRBD2,TRBV11-1,CASSYRASGVSTDTQYF,TGTGCCAGCAGCTACCGCGCCAGCGGGGTTAGCACAGATACGCAGTATTTT